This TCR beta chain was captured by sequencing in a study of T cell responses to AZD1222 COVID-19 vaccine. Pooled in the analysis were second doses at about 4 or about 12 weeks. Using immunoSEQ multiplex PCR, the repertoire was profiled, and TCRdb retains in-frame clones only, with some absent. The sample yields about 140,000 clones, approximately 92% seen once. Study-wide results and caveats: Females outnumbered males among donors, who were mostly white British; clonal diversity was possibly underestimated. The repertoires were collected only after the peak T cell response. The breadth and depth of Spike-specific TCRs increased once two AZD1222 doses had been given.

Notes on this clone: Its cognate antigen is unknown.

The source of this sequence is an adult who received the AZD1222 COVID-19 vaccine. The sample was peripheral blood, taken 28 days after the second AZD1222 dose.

The CDR3: CASSGVFLGEQYF. In nucleotides, the CDR3 is TGTGCCAGCAGTGGGGTATTTCTGGGCGAGCAGTACTTC. This chain links TRBV12-3 or TRBV12-4 with TRBJ2-7; D is uncertain. The CDR3 spans 13 residues. The V gene lost 5 bases and the J gene lost 6 bases, with 14 bases spanning the gap.